The 18 T cell receptor beta chains presented below share a single source sample, sequenced in a study of blood T cell repertoires in COVID-19. Clones were read by immunoSEQ multiplex PCR, and TCRdb kept only the in-frame ones, dropping some. The table lists about 230,000 clones, about 83% of them singletons. Sequencing was carried out using peripheral blood. These receptor sequences come from a woman aged 25-40 years with COVID-19, enrolled during active disease.

This clone occurred once. This sequence joins TRBV3-1 (or the pseudogene TRBV3-2) and TRBJ2-7, with 9 nucleotides matching TRBD2. CDR1 and CDR2 (germline): LGHDT, YNNKEL (reference sequence). Trimming at V came to 0 bases and at J to 5 bases, leaving 8 bases not matched to a gene. The CDR3 runs to 16 residues. In DNA, the CDR3 is TGTGCCAGCAGCCAAGATCTTCTAGCGGGAATAGACGAGCAGTACTTC. Translating gives CASSQDLLAGIDEQYF.

The rearrangement uses TRBV30 and TRBJ1-2; D is unclear. Trimming took 0 bases from V and 7 from J, leaving 12 bases between them. This CDR3 contains 13 residues. Looked up from germline, CDR1 is GTSNPN and CDR2 is SVGIG (reference sequence). The CDR3 DNA reads as TGTGCCTGGAGTGTATCTTCTCTCGGTGGCTACACCTTC. Its protein is CAWSVSSLGGYTF. The full variable domain, in which reference TRBV30 and TRBJ1-2 provide the parts outside the CDR3, is SQTIHQWPATLVQPVGSPLSLECTVEGTSNPNLYWYRQAAGRGLQLLFYSVGIGQISSEVPQNLSASRPQDRQFILSSKKLLLSDSGFYLCAWSVSSLGGYTFGSGTRLTVV.

The genes are TRBV4-3 and TRBJ2-1, with unresolved D. V was cut by 0 bases and J by 4 bases, with 10 bases left in between. Germline CDR1 LGHNA, CDR2 YSLEER. The CDR3 contains 15 residues. As DNA, the CDR3 is TGCGCCAGCAGCCAAGAACACCCTAGGTACAATGAGCAGTTCTTC. This encodes CASSQEHPRYNEQFF.

The chain is built from TRBV24-1 and TRBJ2-5; 10 bases match TRBD2. Unmatched junction bases numbered 3, after V lost 3 bases and J lost 3 bases. This CDR3 spans 15 amino acids. Germline CDR1 KGHDR, CDR2 SFDVKD. CDR3 loop: CATSDPTSGEETQYF. CDR3 bases: TGTGCCACCAGTGATCCAACTAGCGGGGAAGAGACCCAGTACTTC.

The rearrangement uses TRBV2 and TRBJ2-5, with D possibly matching TRBD2 (5 bases). Germline V gene sequence: CDR1 SNHLY, CDR2 FYNNEI. V gave up 5 bases and J gave up 3 bases, with 13 bases separating them. This CDR3 comprises 14 residues. CDR3 amino acids: CASSRSGKEETQYF. The CDR3 nucleotides read TGTGCCAGCAGTAGGAGCGGTAAGGAAGAGACCCAGTACTTC.

The V call is TRBV7-9, the J call TRBJ2-7, with D possibly matching TRBD1 (5 bases). Germline loops: CDR1 SEHNR, CDR2 FQNEAQ (reference sequence). The CDR3 totals 14 residues. Trimming left V 1 base short and J 4 bases short, with 11 bases between. CDR3 protein: CASSLDRKAYEQYF. The CDR3 nucleotides are TGTGCCAGCAGCTTAGACAGGAAGGCTTACGAGCAGTACTTC.

The chain carries TRBV3-1 (or the pseudogene TRBV3-2) and TRBJ1-2, with 10 nucleotides matching TRBD1. Trimming took 5 bases from V and 4 from J; bases not matched to a gene: 4. The germline V gene has CDR1 LGHDT and CDR2 YNNKEL (reference sequence). The CDR3 has 14 residues. The CDR3 nucleotides read TGTGCCAGCAGCACGACAGGGGGCGGCTATGGCTACACCTTC. This codes for CASSTTGGGYGYTF.

This clone appeared a few times. The chain uses TRBV19 and TRBJ2-1, with a possible D match to TRBD2 (6 bases). The CDR3 extends over 16 amino acids. V lost 1 base and J lost 7, with 17 bases in between. CDR1 LNHDA and CDR2 SQIVND come from the germline V gene (reference sequence). CDR3 loop: CASSIAREWVRNEQFF. CDR3 DNA sequence: TGTGCCAGTAGTATAGCCCGGGAGTGGGTTAGAAATGAGCAGTTCTTC.

This clone has a handful of counts. CDR3 residues: CASRPTGGRNTEAFF. CDR3 bases: TGTGCCAGCAGACCCACGGGGGGTCGGAACACTGAAGCTTTCTTT. The V call is TRBV6-6, the J call TRBJ1-1; D possibly corresponds to TRBD1 (5 bases). V lost 6 bases and J 1 base, leaving 15 bases between the germline ends. This CDR3 has 15 amino acids. Germline-derived CDR1 and CDR2 are MNHNY and SVGAGI (reference sequence).

This chain uses TRBV7-2 with TRBJ2-7; 12 bases align to TRBD2. Trimming at V came to 5 bases and at J to 1 base, leaving 15 bases not matched to a gene. Germline lookup yields CDR1 SGHTA and CDR2 FQGNSA. This CDR3 comprises 19 residues. CDR3: CASSPRRASGGGRSYEQYF. Written as DNA, the CDR3 is TGTGCCAGCAGCCCCCGCAGGGCTAGCGGGGGGGGGAGATCCTACGAGCAGTACTTC.

The CDR3 loop reads CAWSRAGGGETQYF. Written as DNA, the CDR3 is TGTGCCTGGAGTAGGGCGGGAGGGGGAGAGACCCAGTACTTC. The J gene is TRBJ2-5, the V gene TRBV30, with TRBD2 matching 9 bases. CDR3 length: 14 residues. Germline CDR1 GTSNPN, CDR2 SVGIG (reference sequence). The trim removed 2 bases at V and 4 bases at J, leaving 5 bases unmatched.

V gene TRBV7-2 combines with J gene TRBJ2-2; 8 bases agree with TRBD2. V lost 1 base and J lost 4; bases outside the gene matches: 2. The length of the CDR3 is 15 residues. The germline gives CDR1 SGHTA, CDR2 FQGNSA. The CDR3 loop reads CASSLGREVTGELFF. CDR3 DNA sequence: TGTGCCAGCAGCTTAGGGCGGGAGGTCACCGGGGAGCTGTTTTTT.

The sample holds many counts of this clone. The V call is TRBV3-1 (or the pseudogene TRBV3-2), the J call TRBJ1-2; possible D gene TRBD1, 5 bases. CDR1 is LGHDT and CDR2 is YNNKEL in the germline V gene (reference sequence). Trimming left V 1 base short and J 5 bases short, with 17 bases between. This CDR3 is 16 amino acids long. The CDR3: CASSQVGPRGVYGYTF. For the CDR3, the DNA is TGTGCCAGCAGCCAAGTTGGCCCTCGGGGGGTGTATGGCTACACCTTC.

V gene TRBV7-2 combines with J gene TRBJ2-7; D is possibly TRBD2 (7 bases). Trimming shortened V by 7 bases and J by 6 bases, and 16 bases separated the two germline ends. Germline assignment: CDR1 SGHTA and CDR2 FQGNSA. The CDR3 length is 13 residues. The CDR3, as DNA: TGTGCCAGCAACTTCGGGGGGCACAGCGAGCAGTACTTC. Its protein is CASNFGGHSEQYF.

The chain has TRBV9 and TRBJ2-1, with 9 bases identical to TRBD2. Per the germline V gene, CDR1 is SGDLS and CDR2 is YYNGEE. V lost 0 bases and J lost 8; bases outside the gene matches: 6. This CDR3 is built from 15 residues. CDR3 residues: CASSVAGLARHEQFF. DNA for the CDR3: TGTGCCAGCAGCGTAGCGGGACTAGCAAGGCATGAGCAGTTCTTC.

The chain uses TRBV2 and TRBJ2-2; TRBD1 matches at 8 bases. The V gene's germline CDR1 is SNHLY and CDR2 FYNNEI. V was clipped by 4 bases and J by 7 bases; unmatched bases: 8. CDR3 length: 15 amino acids. The DNA of the CDR3 is TGTGCCAGCAGTGCCAGGACAGGGATCAGCGGGGAGCTGTTTTTT. The encoded protein is CASSARTGISGELFF.

The chain employs TRBV5-1 and TRBJ1-1, with TRBD1 as a possible D gene (5 bases). The germline V and J ends were trimmed by 6 bases and 3 bases, with 21 bases remaining between them. CDR3 size: 16 residues. CDR1 and CDR2 (germline): SGHRS, YFSETQ. CDR3 nucleotides: TGCGCCAGCACCCCCCGCCCCACAGGAGGGGACACTGAAGCTTTCTTT. The encoded protein is CASTPRPTGGDTEAFF.

This clone turned up a few times. The V gene is TRBV30, the J gene TRBJ1-1; a weak D match, TRBD1 (5 bases). The CDR3 is 15 amino acids. The V end was cut by 4 bases, the J end by 5 bases, with 20 bases between. CDR1 is GTSNPN, CDR2 SVGIG, per germline (reference sequence). DNA of the CDR3: TGTGCCTGGACCCCAAGGGGCCACATAGGGACTGAAGCTTTCTTT. It specifies CAWTPRGHIGTEAFF.